This TCR beta chain was profiled in a study of PD-L1 blockade in urothelial cancer. For the study at large: Men with urothelial cancer arising in the bladder made up most of the 29 patients.

Spiking each PCR with synthetic TCR analog templates was performed. Sequencing was performed with immunoSEQ multiplex PCR; in TCRdb, only in-frame clones are kept and a portion is missing. The table includes just under 30,000 clones, around 87% detected once. The CDR3 consists of 18 residues. V lost 0 bases to trimming and J lost 2 bases; unmatched junction nucleotides: 10. Germline CDR1 is SGHVS and CDR2 is FQNEAQ. Each patient gave between 1 and 8 samples of peripheral blood mononuclear cells, which were collected pretreatment and during treatment. The sequence came from a man aged 50 or older with urothelial cancer. This sequence joins TRBV7-8 and TRBJ2-3, with 8 bases identical to TRBD2. Sample: PBMCs, taken around atezolizumab (anti-PD-L1) treatment. The CDR3 reads CASSLAWGTRANTDTQYF. The DNA for the CDR3 is TGTGCCAGCAGCTTAGCGTGGGGGACTAGGGCAAACACAGATACGCAGTATTTT.